This T cell receptor beta chain was captured in a study of radiotherapy plus CTLA-4 blockade in lung cancer. The CDR3 has 15 amino acids. The V end was cut by 0 bases, the J end by 6 bases, with 15 bases between. Germline values: CDR1 SGHTA, CDR2 FQGNSA. Profiling relied on immunoSEQ multiplex PCR, and the TCRdb table lists in-frame clones only, not all of them. The repertoire holds 53,000 or so clones, with 70% to 90% as singletons. The chain carries TRBV7-2 and TRBJ2-7; tentative D call: TRBD2 (5 bases). The receptor was derived from a human donor with non-small cell lung cancer that progressed on radiotherapy plus ipilimumab. Some clones in this sample may be carry-over from other donors' samples. The sequenced sample was peripheral blood, obtained from a patient treated with radiotherapy plus ipilimumab. The CDR3 is CASSLAGSLAGEQYF. In nucleotides, the CDR3 is TGTGCCAGCAGCTTAGCGGGTAGTTTGGCGGGCGAGCAGTACTTC.